The TCR beta chain described here comes from a study of T cells in Graves' hyperthyroidism and ophthalmopathy. TCR beta CDR3 regions were amplified from RNA transcripts. The HTBI primer set served for first-round RT-PCR of the TCR CDR3. TCRdb reprocessed the multiplex PCR reads via MiXCR and lists one record per CDR3 protein. The data show 250,000 to 300,000 distinct CDR3 sequences, less than 15% seen once. Every diagnosis used clinical symptoms, serum thyroxine and TRAb, thyroid ultrasound and orbital computed tomography. When hyperthyroidism was first diagnosed, the blood sample was taken, preceding any ophthalmopathy symptoms. For this clonotype: Its matching antigen is unknown.

Whole-study findings and limits: Most clonotypes that expanded in the thyroid above 0.001 also showed up in blood.

Sequencing used blood. The TCR sequence derives from a woman aged 30 to 39 with Graves' hyperthyroidism that later progressed to Graves' ophthalmopathy.

The chain's CDR3 is CASSINRGLYGYTF. CDR3 coding DNA: TGTGCCAGTAGTATTAACAGGGGACTCTATGGCTACACCTTC. The chain carries TRBV19 and TRBJ1-2; 7 nucleotides match TRBD1. The CDR3 is 14 residues long. Germline V gene data show CDR1 as LNHDA and CDR2 as SQIVND (reference sequence). The V gene end was trimmed by 3 bases and the J gene end by 4 bases; junction bases not matched to a gene: 5.